The 10 T cell receptor beta chains below come from one sample, sequenced in a study of CD8 T cells in ankylosing spondylitis. MiXCR, run by TCRdb on the 5' RACE reads, gives a single entry per CDR3 protein. The sample yields 200,000 to 250,000 distinct CDR3 sequences, roughly 10% seen once. Sequences were obtained from blood, either unsorted or a sorted T cell fraction (not recorded which). These receptors came from a male donor with ankylosing spondylitis or in good health (not recorded which).

The chain couples TRBV28 to TRBJ2-1; D unclear. The germline V gene has CDR1 MDHEN and CDR2 SYDVKM. This CDR3 has 12 residues. V lost 6 bases and J lost 8, with 11 bases in between. This CDR3 reads CASSGTRDEQFF. The CDR3 DNA follows: TGTGCCAGCAGCGGCACCCGGGATGAGCAGTTCTTC.

This clonotype was observed many times. In DNA, the CDR3 is TGTGCCAGCAGCCAAGGAAGGGGGGCGGGTACGCAGTATTTT. Translation gives CASSQGRGAGTQYF. This chain links TRBV4-2 with TRBJ2-3, with D perhaps assigned TRBD1 or TRBD2 (6 bases each). V lost 1 base to trimming and J lost 8 bases, with 13 bases between them. This CDR3 spans 14 amino acids. Germline CDR1 is LGHNA and CDR2 is YNFKEQ.

This clonotype was seen at least ten times. This sequence joins TRBV20-1 and TRBJ2-7, with TRBD2 matching over 11 bases. Germline assignment: CDR1 DFQATT and CDR2 SNEGSKA (reference sequence). The CDR3 is 13 amino acids. The junction had 3 bases not matched to a gene; V was cut back by 6 bases and J by 2 bases. This CDR3 reads CSAPTSGTYEQYF. DNA of the CDR3: TGCAGTGCCCCGACTAGCGGGACCTACGAGCAGTACTTC.

This clonotype has at least ten counts. V gene TRBV5-1 combines with J gene TRBJ1-1, with 9 bases identical to TRBD1. Germline V gene data show CDR1 as SGHRS and CDR2 as YFSETQ. Trimming cost V 7 bases and J 0 bases; bases outside gene matches: 7. This CDR3 comprises 15 residues. The CDR3 nucleotides read TGCGCCAGCTACGAAACAGGGGGCCTGAACACTGAAGCTTTCTTT. Its protein product is CASYETGGLNTEAFF.

The rearrangement joins TRBV5-1 to TRBJ1-1, with 8 bases fitting TRBD1. With 1 base clipped from V and 2 bases from J, the junction kept 7 bases outside the gene matches. The CDR3 spans 16 residues. Per the germline V gene, CDR1 is SGHRS and CDR2 is YFSETQ. The CDR3 region has the DNA TGCGCCAGCAGCTTGACCCAAGGACAGGGCAACACTGAAGCTTTCTTT. It translates to CASSLTQGQGNTEAFF.

This clonotype was seen a handful of times. V is TRBV5-5 and J is TRBJ1-4; D uncertain. This CDR3 is built from 16 residues. Per the germline V gene, CDR1 is SGHKS and CDR2 is YYEKEE (reference sequence). With 1 base removed from V and 2 bases from J, the gap between germline ends came to 12 bases. CDR3 in amino acids: CASSLTFGLTNEKLFF. DNA for the CDR3: TGTGCCAGCAGCTTGACTTTCGGACTGACTAATGAAAAACTGTTTTTT.

In this sample, this clonotype turned up many times. The chain joins TRBV12-3 or TRBV12-4 to TRBJ1-5; no firm D call. V gave up 1 base and J gave up 8 bases, with 9 bases separating them. The CDR3 length is 13 residues. The CDR3 sequence is CASSLEGMEPQHF. CDR3 DNA sequence: TGTGCCAGCAGTTTAGAAGGGATGGAGCCCCAGCATTTT.

The table lists this clonotype with a few counts. The rearrangement links TRBV29-1 to TRBJ2-7; 10 nucleotides agree with TRBD1. Germline values: CDR1 SQVTM, CDR2 ANQGSEA. The CDR3 contains 14 residues. V lost 6 bases, J lost 2 bases, and 7 bases stayed unmatched. The CDR3 nucleotides read TGCAGCGTAGCCGGGACAGGGGACACCTACGAGCAGTACTTC. Translation gives CSVAGTGDTYEQYF.

At least ten counts were recorded for this clonotype. CDR3 loop: CASSYSRTGGVPQFF. The CDR3 DNA reads TGTGCCAGCAGTTACTCGAGGACAGGGGGCGTCCCGCAGTTCTTC. The genes are TRBV6-5 and TRBJ2-1, with 11 bases identical to TRBD1. Germline trimming cut 0 bases from V and 12 bases from J; bases unmatched to any gene: 7. Germline values: CDR1 MNHEY, CDR2 SVGAGI. The CDR3 is made up of 15 amino acids.

This clonotype turned up a few times. The rearrangement uses TRBV5-1 and TRBJ2-7, with TRBD2 as a possible D gene (6 bases). V was trimmed by 0 bases and J by 6 bases, leaving 16 bases between them. Germline-derived CDR1 and CDR2 are SGHRS and YFSETQ. The CDR3 is 15 residues long. CDR3 sequence: CASSLELLAPLEQYF. The CDR3, as DNA: TGCGCCAGCAGCTTGGAGTTACTAGCACCCCTCGAGCAGTACTTC.